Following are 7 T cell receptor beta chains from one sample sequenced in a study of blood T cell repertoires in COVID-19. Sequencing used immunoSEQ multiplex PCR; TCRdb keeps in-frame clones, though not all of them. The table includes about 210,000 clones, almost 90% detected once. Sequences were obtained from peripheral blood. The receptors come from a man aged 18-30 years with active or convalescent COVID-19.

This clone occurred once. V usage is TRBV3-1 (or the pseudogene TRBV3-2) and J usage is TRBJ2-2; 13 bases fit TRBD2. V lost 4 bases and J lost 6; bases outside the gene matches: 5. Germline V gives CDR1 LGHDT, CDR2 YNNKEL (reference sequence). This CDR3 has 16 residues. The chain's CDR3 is CASSRTLAGGPGELFF. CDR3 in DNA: TGTGCCAGCAGCCGTACACTAGCGGGAGGGCCCGGGGAGCTGTTTTTT.

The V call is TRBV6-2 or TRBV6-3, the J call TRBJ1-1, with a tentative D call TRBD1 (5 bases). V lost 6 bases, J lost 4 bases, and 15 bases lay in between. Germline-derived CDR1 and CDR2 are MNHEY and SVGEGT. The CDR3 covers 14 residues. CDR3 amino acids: CASSPVRGATEAFF. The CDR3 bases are TGTGCCAGCAGCCCGGTGCGCGGGGCCACTGAAGCTTTCTTT.

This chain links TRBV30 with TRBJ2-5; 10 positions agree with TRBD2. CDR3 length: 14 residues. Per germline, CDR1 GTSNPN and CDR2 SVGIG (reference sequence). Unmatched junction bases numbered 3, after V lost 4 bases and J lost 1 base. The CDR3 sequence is CAWNLAGVQETQYF. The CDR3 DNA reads TGTGCCTGGAATCTAGCGGGAGTCCAAGAGACCCAGTACTTC.

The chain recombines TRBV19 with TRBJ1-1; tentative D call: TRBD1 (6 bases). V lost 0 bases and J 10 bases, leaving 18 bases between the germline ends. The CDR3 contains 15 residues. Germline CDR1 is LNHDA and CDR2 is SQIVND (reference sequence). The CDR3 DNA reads TGTGCCAGTAGTATAGATGGGGGCGCGGGTAGCACAGCTTTCTTT. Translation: CASSIDGGAGSTAFF.

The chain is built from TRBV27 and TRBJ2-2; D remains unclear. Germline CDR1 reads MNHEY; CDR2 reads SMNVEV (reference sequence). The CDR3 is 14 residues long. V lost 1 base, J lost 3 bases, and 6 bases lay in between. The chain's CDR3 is CASSLFRYTGELFF. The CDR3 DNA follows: TGTGCCAGCAGTTTATTTCGGTACACCGGGGAGCTGTTTTTT.

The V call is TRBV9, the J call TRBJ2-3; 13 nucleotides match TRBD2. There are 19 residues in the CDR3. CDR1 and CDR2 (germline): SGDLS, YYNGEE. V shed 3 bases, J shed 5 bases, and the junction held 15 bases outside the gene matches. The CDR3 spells CASSGLGTSGKSPRDTQYF. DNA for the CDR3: TGTGCCAGCAGCGGACTAGGGACTAGCGGGAAGAGCCCCAGAGATACGCAGTATTTT.

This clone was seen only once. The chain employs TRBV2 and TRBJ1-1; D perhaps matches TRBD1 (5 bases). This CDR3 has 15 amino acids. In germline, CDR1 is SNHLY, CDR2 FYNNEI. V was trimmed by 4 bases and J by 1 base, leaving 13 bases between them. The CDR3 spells CASSVEGLSNTEAFF. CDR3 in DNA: TGTGCCAGCAGTGTGGAGGGGCTATCGAACACTGAAGCTTTCTTT.